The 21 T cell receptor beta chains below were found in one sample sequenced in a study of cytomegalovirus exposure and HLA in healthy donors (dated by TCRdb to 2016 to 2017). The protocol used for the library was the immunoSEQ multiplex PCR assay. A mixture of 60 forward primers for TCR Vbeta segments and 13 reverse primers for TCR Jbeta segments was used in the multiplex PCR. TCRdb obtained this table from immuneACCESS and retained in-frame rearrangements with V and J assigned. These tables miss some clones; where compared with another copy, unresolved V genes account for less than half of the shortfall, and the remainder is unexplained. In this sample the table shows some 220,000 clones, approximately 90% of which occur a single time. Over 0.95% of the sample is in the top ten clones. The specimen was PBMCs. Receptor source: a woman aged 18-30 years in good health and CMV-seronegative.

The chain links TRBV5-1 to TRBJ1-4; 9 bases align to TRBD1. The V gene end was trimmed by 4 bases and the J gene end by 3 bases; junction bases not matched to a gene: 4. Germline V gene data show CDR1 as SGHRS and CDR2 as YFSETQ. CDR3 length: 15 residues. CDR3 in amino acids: CASSLGQGPNEKLFF. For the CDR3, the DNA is TGCGCCAGCAGCCTGGGACAGGGCCCTAATGAAAAACTGTTTTTT.

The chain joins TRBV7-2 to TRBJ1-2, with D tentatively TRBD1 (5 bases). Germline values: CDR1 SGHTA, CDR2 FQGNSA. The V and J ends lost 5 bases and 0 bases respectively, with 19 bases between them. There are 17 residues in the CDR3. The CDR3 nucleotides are TGTGCCAGCAGCCCCCAGGAAGGGCGGGGGTCTAACTATGGCTACACCTTC. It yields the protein CASSPQEGRGSNYGYTF.

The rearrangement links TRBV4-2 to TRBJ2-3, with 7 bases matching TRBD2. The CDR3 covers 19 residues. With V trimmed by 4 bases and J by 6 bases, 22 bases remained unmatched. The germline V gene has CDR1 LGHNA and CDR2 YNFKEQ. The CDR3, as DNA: TGTGCCAGCAGCCCGCCGCTAGCGGCGATAACATACTCGGCGGATACGCAGTATTTT. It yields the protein CASSPPLAAITYSADTQYF.

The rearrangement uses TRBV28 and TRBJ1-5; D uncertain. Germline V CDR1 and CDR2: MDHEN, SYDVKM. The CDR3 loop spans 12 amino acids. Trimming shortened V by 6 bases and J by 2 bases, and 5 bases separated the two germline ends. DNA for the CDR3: TGTGCCAGCAGGTCAGGCAATCAGCCCCAGCATTTT. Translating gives CASRSGNQPQHF. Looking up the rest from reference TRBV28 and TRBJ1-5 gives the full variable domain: DVKVTQSSRYLVKRTGEKVFLECVQDMDHENMFWYRQDPGLGLRLIYFSYDVKMKEKGDIPEGYSVSREKKERFSLILESASTNQTSMYLCASRSGNQPQHFGDGTRLSIL.

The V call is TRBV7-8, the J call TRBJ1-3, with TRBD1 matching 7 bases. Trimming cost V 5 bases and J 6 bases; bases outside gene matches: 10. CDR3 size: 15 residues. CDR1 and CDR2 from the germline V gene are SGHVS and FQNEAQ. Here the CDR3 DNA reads TGTGCCAGCAGCCCACCAACCGACAGGGCAAACACCATATATTTT. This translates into CASSPPTDRANTIYF. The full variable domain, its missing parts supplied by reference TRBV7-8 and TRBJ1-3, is GAGVSQSPRYKVAKRGQDVALRCDPISGHVSLFWYQQALGQGPEFLTYFQNEAQLDKSGLPSDRFFAERPEGSVSTLKIQRTQQEDSAVYLCASSPPTDRANTIYFGEGSWLTVV.

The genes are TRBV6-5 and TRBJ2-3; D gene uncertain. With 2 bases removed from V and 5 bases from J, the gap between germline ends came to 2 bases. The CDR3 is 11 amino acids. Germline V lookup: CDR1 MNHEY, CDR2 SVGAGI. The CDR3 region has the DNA TGTGCCAGCAGTTACCGAGATACGCAGTATTTT. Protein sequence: CASSYRDTQYF.

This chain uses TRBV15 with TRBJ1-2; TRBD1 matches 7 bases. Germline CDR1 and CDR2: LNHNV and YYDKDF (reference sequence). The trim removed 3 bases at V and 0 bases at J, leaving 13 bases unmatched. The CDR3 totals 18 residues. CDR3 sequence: CATSSQWGTALANYGYTF. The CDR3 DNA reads TGTGCCACCAGCAGCCAATGGGGGACAGCCCTCGCTAACTATGGCTACACCTTC.

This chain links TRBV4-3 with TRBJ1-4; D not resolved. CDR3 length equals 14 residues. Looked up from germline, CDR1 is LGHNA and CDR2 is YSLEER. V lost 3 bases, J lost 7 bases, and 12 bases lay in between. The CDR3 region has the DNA TGCGCCAGCAGCCAGCAGGCAGTTCCTGAAAAACTGTTTTTT. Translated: CASSQQAVPEKLFF.

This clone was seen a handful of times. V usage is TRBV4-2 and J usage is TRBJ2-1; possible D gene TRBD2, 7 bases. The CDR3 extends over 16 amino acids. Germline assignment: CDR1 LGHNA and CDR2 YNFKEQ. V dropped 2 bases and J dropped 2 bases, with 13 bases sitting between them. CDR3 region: CASSQRGGVTYNEQFF. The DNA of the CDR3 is TGTGCCAGCAGCCAAAGAGGGGGGGTGACCTACAATGAGCAGTTCTTC.

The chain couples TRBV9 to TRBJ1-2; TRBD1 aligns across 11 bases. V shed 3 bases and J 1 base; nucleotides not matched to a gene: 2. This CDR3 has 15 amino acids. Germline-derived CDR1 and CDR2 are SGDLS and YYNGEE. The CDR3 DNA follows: TGTGCCAGCAGCGCCGGGACAGGGGGTAACTATGGCTACACCTTC. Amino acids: CASSAGTGGNYGYTF.

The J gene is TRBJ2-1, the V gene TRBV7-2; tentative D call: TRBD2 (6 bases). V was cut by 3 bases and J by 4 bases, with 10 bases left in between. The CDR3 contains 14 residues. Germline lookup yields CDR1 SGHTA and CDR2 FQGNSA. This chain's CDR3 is CASSLGLVYNEQFF. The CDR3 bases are TGTGCCAGCAGCTTGGGACTGGTATACAATGAGCAGTTCTTC. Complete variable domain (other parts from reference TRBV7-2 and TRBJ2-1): GAGVSQSPSNKVTEKGKDVELRCDPISGHTALYWYRQSLGQGLEFLIYFQGNSAPDKSGLPSDRFSAERTGGSVSTLTIQRTQQEDSAVYLCASSLGLVYNEQFFGPGTRLTVL.

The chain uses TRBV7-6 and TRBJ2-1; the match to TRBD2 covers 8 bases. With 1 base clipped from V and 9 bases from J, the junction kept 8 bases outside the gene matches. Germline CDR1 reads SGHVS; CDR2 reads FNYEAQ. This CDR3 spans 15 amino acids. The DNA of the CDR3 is TGTGCCAGCAGCTTAGAGGCGGGGGGCCACATTGAGCAGTTCTTC. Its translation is CASSLEAGGHIEQFF.

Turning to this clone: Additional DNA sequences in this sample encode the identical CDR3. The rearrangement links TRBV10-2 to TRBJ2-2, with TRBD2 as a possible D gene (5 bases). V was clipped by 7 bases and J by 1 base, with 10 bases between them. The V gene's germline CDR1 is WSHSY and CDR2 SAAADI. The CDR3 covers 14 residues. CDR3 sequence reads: CASNPRGNTGELFF. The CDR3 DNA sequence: TGCGCCAGCAACCCCCGGGGGAACACCGGGGAGCTGTTTTTT.

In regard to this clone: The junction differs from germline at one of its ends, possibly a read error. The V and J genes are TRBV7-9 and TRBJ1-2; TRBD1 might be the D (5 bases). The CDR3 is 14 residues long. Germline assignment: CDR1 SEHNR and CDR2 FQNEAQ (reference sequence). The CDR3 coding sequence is TGTTCCAGCAGCTTTCAGGGAGGGGCCTATGGCTACACCTTC. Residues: CSSSFQGGAYGYTF.

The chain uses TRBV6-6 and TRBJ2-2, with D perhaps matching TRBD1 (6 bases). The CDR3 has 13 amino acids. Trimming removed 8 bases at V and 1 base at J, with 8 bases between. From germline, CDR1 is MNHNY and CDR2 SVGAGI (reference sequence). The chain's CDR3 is CASARGNTGELFF. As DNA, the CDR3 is TGTGCCAGCGCCAGGGGGAACACCGGGGAGCTGTTTTTT.

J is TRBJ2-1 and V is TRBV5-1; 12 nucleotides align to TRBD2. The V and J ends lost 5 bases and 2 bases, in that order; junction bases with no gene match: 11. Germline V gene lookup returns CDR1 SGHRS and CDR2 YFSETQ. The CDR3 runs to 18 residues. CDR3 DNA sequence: TGCGCCAGCAGGCGAACTAGCGGGGGGCAACTTACCTACAATGAGCAGTTCTTC. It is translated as CASRRTSGGQLTYNEQFF.

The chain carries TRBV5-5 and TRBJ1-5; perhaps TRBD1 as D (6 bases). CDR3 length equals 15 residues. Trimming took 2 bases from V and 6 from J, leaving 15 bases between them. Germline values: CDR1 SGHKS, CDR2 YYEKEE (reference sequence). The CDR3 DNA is TGTGCCAGCAGCTTATTCGCGGGGGCGAGTCAGCCCCAGCATTTT. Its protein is CASSLFAGASQPQHF.

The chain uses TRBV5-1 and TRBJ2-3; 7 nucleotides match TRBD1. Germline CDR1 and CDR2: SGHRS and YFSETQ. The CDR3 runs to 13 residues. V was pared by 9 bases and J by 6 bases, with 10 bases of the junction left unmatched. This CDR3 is CAIDIRGMDTQYF. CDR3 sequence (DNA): TGCGCCATCGACATCAGGGGGATGGATACGCAGTATTTT.

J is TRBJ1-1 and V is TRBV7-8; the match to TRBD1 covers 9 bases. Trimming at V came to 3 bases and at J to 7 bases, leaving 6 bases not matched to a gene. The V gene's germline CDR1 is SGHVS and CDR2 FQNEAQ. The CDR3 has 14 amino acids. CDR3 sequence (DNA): TGTGCCAGCAGCTTGGACAGGGGATGGGGTGAAGCTTTCTTT. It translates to CASSLDRGWGEAFF.

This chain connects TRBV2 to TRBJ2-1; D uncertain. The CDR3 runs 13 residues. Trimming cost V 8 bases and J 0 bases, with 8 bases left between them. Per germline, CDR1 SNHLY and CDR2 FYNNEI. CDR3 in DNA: TGTGCCAGCGAATACTACTCCTACAATGAGCAGTTCTTC. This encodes CASEYYSYNEQFF.

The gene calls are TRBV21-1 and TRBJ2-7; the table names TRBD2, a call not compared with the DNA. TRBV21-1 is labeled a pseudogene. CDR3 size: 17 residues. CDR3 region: CASSESHPARGAREQYF. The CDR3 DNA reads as TGTGCCAGCAGCGAAAGCCATCCCGCGCGGGGGGCGCGGGAGCAGTACTTC.